This T cell receptor beta chain was obtained from a study of blood T cells in healthy people across ages. The CDR3 sequence is 14 residues long. The germline CDR1 and CDR2 sequences are SGHTA and FQGNSA. The V end lost 5 bases, the J end lost 5 bases, and 16 bases lay between the germline ends. A second PCR of roughly 7 to 11 cycles used a sample-barcoded 5' primer and a J-beta primer mix. Each sample provided no less than 2.5 million CDR3-containing paired-end reads. TCRdb redid the calling of the 5' RACE reads with MiXCR, one entry per CDR3 protein. Among over a million distinct CDR3 sequences listed, roughly 43% were seen once. Of note for this clonotype: Its target is unknown.

Notes on the study in general: It was the long-lived donors that had more naive CD4+ cells and higher diversity than aged donors.

The material sequenced was blood. This TCR was sampled from a woman aged 18 to 35 in good health. The chain combines TRBV7-2 with TRBJ2-7; either TRBD1 or TRBD2 may supply D (6 bases each). DNA for the CDR3: TGTGCCAGCAGCGTAAGGAGGGGACACGACGAGCAGTACTTC. Its protein product is CASSVRRGHDEQYF.